This T cell receptor (beta chain) appears in the sequencing data of a study of shared clonotypes between healthy human individuals. Adults of Caucasian background living in Nashville, Tennessee made up all donors. The V and J ends lost 3 bases and 0 bases, in that order; junction bases with no gene match: 19. The CDR3 extends over 21 amino acids. CDR1 SNHLY and CDR2 FYNNEI come from the germline V gene. The study's findings and limits: An effect of sequencing depth on clonotype sharing among donors was expected. Generally, naive subsets came out with larger estimated richness than memory subsets.

Profiled with immunoSEQ multiplex PCR; TCRdb holds only in-frame clones, not every one. The sample includes some 1 million clones, about 70% of them seen just once. About this clone: What it recognizes is unknown.

The chain uses TRBV2 and TRBJ2-3; TRBD2 aligns across 9 bases. The sequence was obtained from a man between 18 and 35 years old in good health. The material sequenced was memory CD4+ T cells sorted from blood. Subset indicated: CD45RA-negative fraction. DNA of the CDR3: TGTGCCAGCAGTGATCAGAGTGATAGCGGGGGCCCTTTATCTAGCACAGATACGCAGTATTTT. Translation gives CASSDQSDSGGPLSSTDTQYF.